These T cell receptor beta chains were read from a single sample in a study of identical twins. TCRdb redid the calling of the 5' RACE reads with MiXCR, one entry per CDR3 protein. The sample yields a few hundred thousand distinct CDR3 sequences, roughly 10% seen once. The sample consisted of naive T cells sorted from blood. The receptors come from a woman aged 45-65 years in good health. Each CDR3 is given without its conserved first and last residue. The listing skips clone size in some rows; elsewhere it reads once, few, many or a size class.

V	length	size	J	CDR3
TRBV12-3/TRBV12-4	11	few	TRBJ1-1	ASILTGPQKAF
TRBV21-1	14	many	TRBJ2-1	ASSSTGPGFYNEQF
TRBV30	12	NA	TRBJ2-3	AWSSDRPTDTQY
TRBV12-3/TRBV12-4	14	NA	TRBJ1-3	ASRTTGSRVGNTIY
TRBV12-3/TRBV12-4	15	many	TRBJ1-6	ASSSWTGLSYNSPLH
TRBV15	15	few	TRBJ2-1	ATSRPPRDSLYNEQF
TRBV10-3	13	many	TRBJ1-4	AISEGFSTNEKLF
TRBV27	13	NA	TRBJ1-1	ASTTIKTPSTEAF
TRBV12-3/TRBV12-4	12	NA	TRBJ1-1	ASILSGADTEAF
TRBV7-2	12	few	TRBJ2-1	ASSSRWGRNEQF
TRBV18	14	NA	TRBJ2-7	ASSPVFDPTNYEQY
TRBV11-1	13	many	TRBJ2-1	ASSLPPCQLNEQF
TRBV20-1	12	few	TRBJ2-2	SASPLIRTGELF
TRBV7-6	13	many	TRBJ2-1	ASSATGSSYNEQF